The 28 T cell receptor beta chains reported below all come from one sample, sequenced in a study of blood T cell repertoires in COVID-19. Method: immunoSEQ multiplex PCR; TCRdb's copy keeps in-frame clones and lacks some. This repertoire shows around 47,000 clones, approximately 85% found once; its top ten account for around a quarter. Specimen: peripheral blood. Every receptor here comes from an elderly woman with COVID-19, enrolled during active disease.

As DNA, the CDR3 is TGTGCCAGCAGCTTAAGGCGGGAGGGCCAAGATACGCAGTATTTT. Protein product: CASSLRREGQDTQYF. This chain uses TRBV7-6 with TRBJ2-3; 9 positions match TRBD2. Germline CDR1 is SGHVS and CDR2 is FNYEAQ. The CDR3 sequence is 15 residues long. The J segment lost 5 bases and the V segment lost 2 bases, leaving 5 bases of the junction unmatched.

The rearrangement joins TRBV6-1 to TRBJ1-5, with D tentatively TRBD1 (6 bases). Germline-derived CDR1 and CDR2 are MNHNS and SASEGT. V shed 2 bases and J shed 6 bases, with 14 bases lying between them. There are 15 residues in the CDR3. The CDR3: CASSETVGGAQPQHF. The CDR3 DNA reads as TGTGCCAGCAGTGAAACGGTGGGGGGGGCTCAGCCCCAGCATTTT.

The gene calls are TRBV30 and TRBJ2-1, with 10 bases identical to TRBD2. With 1 base clipped from V and 4 bases from J, the junction kept 10 bases outside the gene matches. The CDR3 loop spans 17 amino acids. Germline V CDR1 and CDR2: GTSNPN, SVGIG (reference sequence). In DNA, the CDR3 is TGTGCCTGGAGTGGAATCTCTAGCGGGAGAAAGTACAATGAGCAGTTCTTC. It codes for CAWSGISSGRKYNEQFF.

The chain joins TRBV20-1 to TRBJ2-1, with D possibly being TRBD1 (5 bases). V was shortened by 0 bases and J by 15 bases, with 12 bases between the two germline ends. This CDR3 region has 11 residues. Germline V gene sequence: CDR1 DFQATT, CDR2 SNEGSKA (reference sequence). Here the CDR3 DNA reads TGCAGTGCTAGAGATTCCCGGACACCGTTCTTC. Protein sequence: CSARDSRTPFF.

The V call is TRBV2, the J call TRBJ2-7; 8 bases map to TRBD2. Trimming took 6 bases from V and 1 from J; bases not matched to a gene: 2. Germline V gene data show CDR1 as SNHLY and CDR2 as FYNNEI. This CDR3 spans 13 amino acids. This CDR3 is CASRAGVSYEQYF. In DNA, the CDR3 is TGTGCCAGCAGAGCGGGAGTTTCCTACGAGCAGTACTTC.

The rearrangement links TRBV4-1 to TRBJ1-4; 7 bases align to TRBD1. The CDR3 totals 15 residues. In germline, CDR1 is MGHRA, CDR2 YSYEKL. Losses at the gene ends were 3 bases for V and 4 bases for J; bases not matched to a gene: 5. CDR3 sequence: CASSQGDRDNEKLFF. As DNA, the CDR3 is TGCGCCAGCAGCCAGGGTGACAGGGATAATGAAAAACTGTTTTTT.

V and J are TRBV6-7 and TRBJ1-4, with 9 bases lining up with TRBD1. TRBV6-7 is designated an ORF whose function remains uncertain. This CDR3 has 16 amino acids. V lost 6 bases, J lost 4 bases, and 9 bases stayed unmatched. The CDR3 nucleotides are TGTGCCAGCAGCATAGCCGGGACAGGGATTAATGAAAAACTGTTTTTT. It yields the protein CASSIAGTGINEKLFF.

The CDR3 protein is CASTGNTNEKLFF. The CDR3 DNA is TGTGCCAGCACGGGTAACACTAATGAAAAACTGTTTTTT. The chain recombines TRBV2 with TRBJ1-4; D call uncertain. Germline assignment: CDR1 SNHLY and CDR2 FYNNEI. CDR3 length: 13 amino acids. The V end lost 7 bases, the J end lost 2 bases, and 8 bases lay between the germline ends.

V usage is TRBV20-1 and J usage is TRBJ1-4; D call uncertain. CDR1 is DFQATT, CDR2 SNEGSKA, per germline (reference sequence). This CDR3 contains 9 residues. Deletions cut 4 bases from V and 14 bases from J, with 8 bases between. This chain's CDR3 is CSAKGGLFF. CDR3 DNA sequence: TGCAGTGCTAAAGGCGGGCTGTTTTTT.

This clone was counted between two and nine times. The rearrangement joins TRBV6-6 to TRBJ2-1; TRBD2 might be the D (6 bases). This CDR3 comprises 15 residues. Between the trimmed V and J ends, which lost 6 bases and 5 bases, there was a span of 17 bases. Germline values: CDR1 MNHNY, CDR2 SVGAGI (reference sequence). CDR3 nucleotide sequence: TGTGCCAGCAGAGACCAACCGGGACTTGACAATGAGCAGTTCTTC. Its protein product is CASRDQPGLDNEQFF.

V is TRBV28 and J is TRBJ2-5, with 7 bases identical to TRBD2. After removal of 4 bases from V and 4 bases from J, the junction contained 12 bases not matched to a gene. This CDR3 is built from 16 residues. In germline, CDR1 is MDHEN, CDR2 SYDVKM. CDR3: CASSYTWGTILETQYF. CDR3 DNA: TGTGCCAGCAGTTATACGTGGGGGACTATACTAGAGACCCAGTACTTC.

This rearrangement joins TRBV3-1 (or the pseudogene TRBV3-2) to TRBJ2-3; 11 bases align to TRBD2. Germline CDR1 LGHDT, CDR2 YNNKEL (reference sequence). With 6 bases clipped from V and 3 bases from J, the junction kept 2 bases outside the gene matches. This CDR3 has 14 residues. CDR3 in amino acids: CASRGTSGTDTQYF. CDR3 in DNA: TGTGCCAGCAGGGGGACTAGCGGTACAGATACGCAGTATTTT.

CDR3 region: CASNVRQGAGELFF. CDR3 coding DNA: TGTGCCAGCAACGTTAGACAGGGGGCCGGGGAGCTGTTTTTT. V and J are TRBV28 and TRBJ2-2; 9 bases match TRBD1. This CDR3 comprises 14 residues. The V gene's germline CDR1 is MDHEN and CDR2 SYDVKM. The V segment lost 7 bases and the J segment 6 bases; nucleotides outside the gene matches: 6. The full variable domain, with the rest looked up from reference TRBV28 and TRBJ2-2, is DVKVTQSSRYLVKRTGEKVFLECVQDMDHENMFWYRQDPGLGLRLIYFSYDVKMKEKGDIPEGYSVSREKKERFSLILESASTNQTSMYLCASNVRQGAGELFFGEGSRLTVL.

The chain is built from TRBV30 and TRBJ2-1; 7 nucleotides match TRBD1. Per the germline V gene, CDR1 is GTSNPN and CDR2 is SVGIG (reference sequence). Trimming removed 8 bases from V and 3 bases from J; junction bases left unmatched: 10. This CDR3 region has 14 residues. DNA of the CDR3: TGTGCCACCTCGACAGGGATCGGCTACAATGAGCAGTTCTTC. Amino acid sequence: CATSTGIGYNEQFF.

V gene TRBV27 combines with J gene TRBJ2-7; tentative D call: TRBD1 (6 bases). Trimming cost V 5 bases and J 8 bases, with 25 bases left between them. The germline gives CDR1 MNHEY, CDR2 SMNVEV (reference sequence). CDR3 length equals 16 residues. This CDR3 reads CASSTYTGTNPSQQYF. The CDR3 bases are TGTGCCAGCAGTACATATACCGGGACAAATCCATCACAGCAGTACTTC.

This clone was picked up a small number of times. The chain employs TRBV5-1 and TRBJ2-6; TRBD1 might be the D (6 bases). CDR1 is SGHRS, CDR2 YFSETQ, per germline. Trimming pared 4 bases from V and 0 bases from J, leaving 11 bases between. The CDR3 extends over 16 amino acids. CDR3 sequence: CASSVEQGSGANVLTF. CDR3 in DNA: TGCGCCAGCAGCGTAGAACAGGGCTCTGGGGCCAACGTCCTGACTTTC.

The sample holds one count of this clone. The chain's CDR3 is CASSLGLAGGSSYEQYF. CDR3 bases: TGTGCCAGCAGCTTAGGACTAGCGGGGGGGTCCTCCTACGAGCAGTACTTC. The genes are TRBV7-2 and TRBJ2-7; 14 nucleotides match TRBD2. Per germline, CDR1 SGHTA and CDR2 FQGNSA. This CDR3 region has 17 residues. The V gene end was trimmed by 1 base and the J gene end by 0 bases; junction bases not matched to a gene: 2. Drawing the rest from reference TRBV7-2 and TRBJ2-7, the complete variable domain is GAGVSQSPSNKVTEKGKDVELRCDPISGHTALYWYRQSLGQGLEFLIYFQGNSAPDKSGLPSDRFSAERTGGSVSTLTIQRTQQEDSAVYLCASSLGLAGGSSYEQYFGPGTRLTVT.

This rearrangement joins TRBV7-2 to TRBJ2-1; the D gene is possibly TRBD2 (6 bases). The V gene's germline CDR1 is SGHTA and CDR2 FQGNSA. This CDR3 comprises 15 residues. Trimming pared 0 bases from V and 6 bases from J, leaving 12 bases between. CDR3 residues: CASSLAGGWGNEQFF. CDR3 nucleotide sequence: TGTGCCAGCAGCTTAGCGGGAGGCTGGGGCAATGAGCAGTTCTTC.

CDR3: CASKDRNNQPQHF. The CDR3 DNA reads TGTGCCAGTAAGGACAGGAACAATCAGCCCCAGCATTTT. The V call is TRBV19, the J call TRBJ1-5, with 7 bases lining up with TRBD1. This CDR3 contains 13 residues. The junction had 3 bases not matched to a gene; V was cut back by 7 bases and J by 3 bases. Germline V gene sequence: CDR1 LNHDA, CDR2 SQIVND (reference sequence).

This chain uses TRBV7-3 with TRBJ2-3, with no clear D. The germline V gene encodes CDR1 SGHTA and CDR2 FQGTGA. The CDR3 consists of 13 residues. The V and J ends lost 3 bases and 6 bases respectively, with 10 bases between them. The CDR3 DNA follows: TGTGCCAGCAGCTTGAGAGAGTCGGATACGCAGTATTTT. Translated: CASSLRESDTQYF.

The chain uses TRBV25-1 and TRBJ2-4; 8 nucleotides line up with TRBD2. Germline V gene data show CDR1 as MGHDK and CDR2 as SYGVNS. This CDR3 has 16 residues. V lost 1 base and J lost 0; bases outside the gene matches: 2. CDR3 bases: TGTGCCAGCAGTGAATCGGGGGGGGTAGCCAAAAACATTCAGTACTTC. Protein: CASSESGGVAKNIQYF. Filled out from reference TRBV25-1 and TRBJ2-4, the complete variable domain reads EADIYQTPRYLVIGTGKKITLECSQTMGHDKMYWYQQDPGMELHLIHYSYGVNSTEKGDLSSESTVSRIRTEHFPLTLESARPSHTSQYLCASSESGGVAKNIQYFGAGTRLSVL.

The chain uses TRBV5-1 and TRBJ2-1; 9 bases align to TRBD2. The CDR3 contains 18 residues. Germline V gene data show CDR1 as SGHRS and CDR2 as YFSETQ. With V trimmed by 5 bases and J by 0 bases, 12 bases remained unmatched. As DNA, the CDR3 is TGCGCCAGCAGTTGGGCTAGCGGGGTTCGAGCCTCCTACAATGAGCAGTTCTTC. Residues: CASSWASGVRASYNEQFF.

This rearrangement joins TRBV5-6 to TRBJ2-5; TRBD1 matches at 12 bases. J lost 1 base, V lost 5 bases, and 6 bases had no gene match. This CDR3 has 16 residues. Germline CDR1 and CDR2: SGHDT and YYEEEE. DNA of the CDR3: TGTGCCAGCAGAAAGGGACAGGGGGCCCTCCAAGAGACCCAGTACTTC. Translated, it gives CASRKGQGALQETQYF.

The chain is built from TRBV10-3 and TRBJ2-3; the D gene is possibly TRBD2 (5 bases). The CDR3 loop spans 14 amino acids. Germline V CDR1 and CDR2: ENHRY, SYGVKD. V was pared by 5 bases and J by 1 base, with 10 bases between. The chain's CDR3 is CAISLLEGTDTQYF. The CDR3 nucleotides are TGTGCCATCAGTCTCCTGGAGGGCACAGATACGCAGTATTTT.

The chain links TRBV2 to TRBJ2-7; D may be TRBD1 (6 bases). Trimming removed 5 bases at V and 4 bases at J, with 12 bases between. The V gene's germline CDR1 is SNHLY and CDR2 FYNNEI. The CDR3 contains 13 residues. The DNA for the CDR3 is TGTGCCAGCAGTACAGGGTACCTGTACGAGCAGTACTTC. As protein: CASSTGYLYEQYF.

Note on this clone: Possible read error: a much larger clone is one base away. Different DNA sequences within this sample yield the same CDR3. The chain combines TRBV7-2 with TRBJ2-1, with 10 positions matching TRBD2. After removal of 5 bases from V and 6 bases from J, the junction contained 4 bases not matched to a gene. This CDR3 comprises 14 residues. Germline CDR1 reads SGHTA; CDR2 reads FQGNSA. The CDR3 bases are TGTGCCAGCAGCCCAGGACTAGCGGCCAATGAGCAGTTCTTC. Residues: CASSPGLAANEQFF.

The chain couples TRBV29-1 to TRBJ2-3; TRBD1 agrees at 8 bases. Germline values: CDR1 SQVTM, CDR2 ANQGSEA. V lost 0 bases and J lost 2; bases outside the gene matches: 1. The CDR3 is 14 residues long. The CDR3 DNA sequence: TGCAGCGTTGAAGATCAGGGGGCCACAGATACGCAGTATTTT. As protein: CSVEDQGATDTQYF.

The V and J genes are TRBV6-5 and TRBJ2-1; 12 nucleotides line up with TRBD1. CDR1 and CDR2 from the germline V gene are MNHEY and SVGAGI. The CDR3 runs 15 residues. The V and J ends lost 4 bases and 7 bases, in that order; junction bases with no gene match: 5. The CDR3 spells CASSSGQGAFNEQFF. The DNA of the CDR3 is TGTGCCAGCAGTTCGGGACAGGGGGCGTTTAATGAGCAGTTCTTC.